This TCR beta chain was obtained from a study of T cell clonality in common variable immunodeficiency. Points from the study as a whole: Fewer TCRbeta clones were shared among CVID subjects than controls. Common variable immunodeficiency TCR beta sequences reportedly had fewer deletions and N-nucleotide insertions.

CDR3 length: 15 residues. CDR1 is SGHTA and CDR2 is FQGNSA in the germline V gene. V lost 1 base and J 6 bases, leaving 14 bases between the germline ends. This clone was seen many times. Its target is unknown. The CDR3 is cut off 3 residues early in the read; its end comes from the germline J gene. Patients had low serum IgG, IgA and/or IgM and specific antibody deficiency. CVID subjects were some 15 female and 25 to 35 male, aged 9 to 64. No CVID subject was ill or on immunomodulatory drugs when sampled. The assay was immunoSEQ multiplex PCR, and TCRdb's table has in-frame clones only and misses some. The table lists several thousand clones, with no singletons.

The receptor's source is a human donor with common variable immunodeficiency. The sequencing sample was made of peripheral blood mononuclear cells. The V and J genes are TRBV7-2 and TRBJ2-3; the D is unclear. The DNA read from the CDR3 is TGTGCCAGCAGCTTAGTTATTGGCCGCCGTGATACG. Translation: CASSLVIGRRDT. Given in full, the CDR3 is CASSLVIGRRDTQYF.